These T cell receptor beta chains were read from a single sample in a study of cytomegalovirus exposure and HLA in healthy donors. This table comes from immunoSEQ multiplex PCR, and its TCRdb copy is limited to in-frame clones, with some not included. The table has about 70,000 clones, approximately 92% seen once; the top ten hold roughly 5.3%. Sequenced sample: PBMCs. The receptors stem from a man aged 18 to 35 in good health and CMV-seropositive. Each CDR3 is given with its conserved first and last residue. The D gene is left open where the match is weak. Rows give clone size only sometimes, using once, few, many, or a class for an expanded clone.

CDR3aa	CDR3nt	d_gene	v_gene	abundance	j_gene
CASDDSVSNQPQHF	TGTGCCAGCGACGACAGCGTGAGCAATCAGCCCCAGCATTTT	-	TRBV2	-	TRBJ1-5
CASSLVPGTGTDTQYF	TGTGCCAGCAGCTTAGTTCCGGGTACGGGCACAGATACGCAGTATTTT	-	TRBV11-2	-	TRBJ2-3
CASSLLGLQQEDTQYF	TGTGCCAGCAGTTTGCTGGGCTTACAGCAGGAAGATACGCAGTATTTT	-	TRBV27	-	TRBJ2-3
CASSFAGVLGGNEQFF	TGTGCCAGTAGTTTTGCGGGAGTTTTAGGAGGGAATGAGCAGTTCTTC	TRBD2	TRBV19	medium-sized	TRBJ2-1
CASSTGMPANTIYF	TGTGCCAGCAGCACAGGAATGCCTGCGAACACCATATATTTT	-	TRBV6-1	-	TRBJ1-3
CASSLDADIGYNEQFF	TGTGCCAGCAGCTTAGATGCGGATATAGGCTACAATGAGCAGTTCTTC	-	TRBV7-6	-	TRBJ2-1
CASSAQDGALPGNTIYF	TGTGCCAGCAGCGCCCAGGATGGGGCCCTGCCTGGAAACACCATATATTTT	-	TRBV9	-	TRBJ1-3
CASSLQGPNYGYTF	TGCGCCAGCAGCTTACAGGGACCTAACTATGGCTACACCTTC	-	TRBV5-1	-	TRBJ1-2
CASSEWTSGINEQFF	TGTGCCAGCAGTGAATGGACTAGCGGGATCAATGAGCAGTTCTTC	TRBD2	TRBV6-1	-	TRBJ2-1
CATSRGSGSLTSTDTQYF	TGTGCCACCAGCAGAGGAAGCGGTTCACTGACTAGCACAGATACGCAGTATTTT	-	TRBV15	once	TRBJ2-3
CASSPTGGRTDTQYF	TGTGCCAGCAGCCCCACGGGAGGTCGGACAGATACGCAGTATTTT	TRBD2	TRBV9	-	TRBJ2-3
CASSVQQGPYEQYF	TGTGCCAGCAGCGTCCAACAGGGCCCCTACGAGCAGTACTTC	-	TRBV9	-	TRBJ2-7
CAWSERAFLEQYF	TGTGCCTGGAGTGAGAGAGCCTTTTTAGAGCAGTACTTC	-	TRBV30	-	TRBJ2-7
CASSPSRGSSYEQYF	TGTGCCAGCAGCCCCTCACGGGGTAGCTCCTACGAGCAGTACTTC	-	TRBV9	-	TRBJ2-7